The 21 T cell receptor beta chains listed next were all sequenced from one sample in a study of CD8+CD57+ T cells in acquired aplastic anemia. The template for TCR beta VDJ and CDR3 sequence profiling was genomic DNA. TCRdb reanalysed the reads using MiXCR and keeps one entry per CDR3 protein. The table lists 170,000 or so distinct CDR3 sequences, roughly three fifths of them singletons. It was patients with CD8+CD57+ cell expansion by flow cytometry who were chosen for sequencing. The sequencing sample was made of sorted CD4+, CD8+, or CD8+CD57+ T cells (not recorded which) from PBMCs. Source of these receptors: a human donor with aplastic anemia.

The rearrangement uses TRBV25-1 and TRBJ2-5, with D unresolved. Germline V gene data show CDR1 as MGHDK and CDR2 as SYGVNS. Trimming left V 8 bases short and J 0 bases short, with 10 bases between. This CDR3 has 13 amino acids. In DNA form, the CDR3 reads TGTGCCAGCCGTCCCCAGAACCAAGAGACCCAGTACTTC. Protein: CASRPQNQETQYF.

The chain links TRBV2 to TRBJ2-2; D uncertain. With 6 bases removed from V and 5 bases from J, the gap between germline ends came to 10 bases. Germline V gives CDR1 SNHLY, CDR2 FYNNEI. The CDR3 has 13 amino acids. The CDR3 DNA reads as TGTGCCAGCAGAGTCCGAGTGACCGGGGAGCTGTTTTTT. Residues: CASRVRVTGELFF.

The rearrangement joins TRBV7-3 to TRBJ2-3, with a weak D call TRBD2 (6 bases). CDR3 length: 16 residues. V gave up 5 bases and J gave up 2 bases, with 17 bases separating them. Germline V gene lookup returns CDR1 SGHTA and CDR2 FQGTGA. The CDR3 is CASSRTKRGFTDTQYF. CDR3 DNA: TGTGCCAGCAGCCGAACTAAACGGGGGTTCACAGATACGCAGTATTTT. The entire variable domain, with the rest obtained from reference TRBV7-3 and TRBJ2-3, is as follows: GAGVSQTPSNKVTEKGKYVELRCDPISGHTALYWYRQSLGQGPEFLIYFQGTGAADDSGLPNDRFFAVRPEGSVSTLKIQRTERGDSAVYLCASSRTKRGFTDTQYFGPGTRLTVL.

As for this clonotype: At one end, the junction sequence differs from germline, possibly due to a read error. The V gene is TRBV5-1, the J gene TRBJ2-7; D is uncertain. The CDR3 runs to 13 residues. The V gene's germline CDR1 is SGHRS and CDR2 YFSETQ. CDR3 nucleotides: TGTGCCAGCAGCCCGAGAACCATGGGGGAGCAGTACTTC. It yields the protein CASSPRTMGEQYF.

The rearrangement uses TRBV9 and TRBJ1-1; a possible D gene is TRBD1 (6 bases). The CDR3 spans 15 residues. Germline V gene lookup returns CDR1 SGDLS and CDR2 YYNGEE. With 1 base removed from V and 3 bases from J, the gap between germline ends came to 13 bases. The CDR3 region has the DNA TGTGCCAGCAGCGTATACAAGGGGGGAGACACTGAAGCTTTCTTT. This encodes CASSVYKGGDTEAFF. Full variable domain (remainder filled in from reference TRBV9 and TRBJ1-1): DSGVTQTPKHLITATGQRVTLRCSPRSGDLSVYWYQQSLDQGLQFLIQYYNGEERAKGNILERFSAQQFPDLHSELNLSSLELGDSALYFCASSVYKGGDTEAFFGQGTRLTVV.

This clonotype was seen a handful of times. This chain uses TRBV12-3 or TRBV12-4 with TRBJ2-5, with unresolved D. Trimming removed 1 base at V and 5 bases at J, with 8 bases between. The CDR3 extends over 13 amino acids. CDR3 loop: CASSLDLWETQYF. CDR3 nucleotide sequence: TGTGCCAGCAGTTTAGATTTGTGGGAGACCCAGTACTTC.

This clonotype was seen more than once but under ten times. The chain joins TRBV20-1 to TRBJ2-5; D may match TRBD1 or TRBD2 (6 bases each). Trimming took off 6 bases at V and 5 bases at J, with 22 bases between the two ends. CDR3 size: 15 residues. Germline V CDR1 and CDR2: DFQATT, SNEGSKA (reference sequence). The CDR3: CSATPRIGGAETQYF. The DNA of the CDR3 is TGCAGTGCCACCCCTAGGATCGGGGGCGCGGAGACCCAGTACTTC.

The chain uses TRBV7-2 and TRBJ2-7; 7 bases agree with TRBD1. Trimming took 4 bases from V and 0 from J; bases not matched to a gene: 6. This CDR3 is built from 15 residues. Germline CDR1 and CDR2: SGHTA and FQGNSA. CDR3 in amino acids: CASSSRDSFSYEQYF. The DNA of the CDR3 is TGTGCCAGCAGCTCCCGGGACAGCTTCTCCTACGAGCAGTACTTC.

The chain links TRBV7-2 to TRBJ1-1, with D hard to call. The CDR3 extends over 13 amino acids. V lost 5 bases and J 2 bases, leaving 9 bases between the germline ends. CDR1 and CDR2 (germline): SGHTA, FQGNSA. CDR3 sequence: CASSIRFNTEAFF. The CDR3 DNA is TGTGCCAGCAGCATTAGGTTTAACACTGAAGCTTTCTTT.

This clonotype has a count of ten or more. The chain links TRBV7-3 to TRBJ2-3, with 10 bases identical to TRBD2. This CDR3 has 16 residues. The trim removed 5 bases at V and 4 bases at J, leaving 9 bases unmatched. Germline CDR1 is SGHTA and CDR2 is FQGTGA. Written as DNA, the CDR3 is TGTGCCAGCAGCCCCAGCGGGGGGGCCTTACCAGATACGCAGTATTTT. Residues: CASSPSGGALPDTQYF.

This clonotype was counted between two and nine times. This CDR3 reads CASSRGTPGHGYTF. The CDR3 DNA follows: TGTGCCAGCAGTCGCGGGACCCCAGGACATGGCTACACCTTC. This chain uses TRBV6-5 with TRBJ1-2; a possible D gene is TRBD1 (5 bases). V gave up 5 bases and J gave up 6 bases, with 16 bases separating them. Germline V CDR1 and CDR2: MNHEY, SVGAGI. The CDR3 sequence is 14 residues long.

The chain has TRBV20-1 and TRBJ2-1; 8 bases line up with TRBD2. This CDR3 contains 14 residues. The junction had 7 bases not matched to a gene; V was cut back by 5 bases and J by 4 bases. Germline V gene lookup returns CDR1 DFQATT and CDR2 SNEGSKA (reference sequence). CDR3 amino acids: CSAEGGGSYNEQFF. CDR3 DNA: TGCAGTGCTGAAGGCGGGGGGTCATACAATGAGCAGTTCTTC.

The chain employs TRBV24-1 and TRBJ1-2; no clear D. V was trimmed by 9 bases and J by 8 bases, leaving 12 bases between them. Germline CDR1 is KGHDR and CDR2 is SFDVKD. This CDR3 has 11 amino acids. The DNA of the CDR3 is TGTGCCACCGGAGGGTCACTGGGCTACACCTTC. Translated: CATGGSLGYTF.

This clonotype has ten or more counts. The chain couples TRBV20-1 to TRBJ2-1; TRBD2 aligns across 12 bases. CDR3 length: 15 residues. Per the germline V gene, CDR1 is DFQATT and CDR2 is SNEGSKA (reference sequence). The junction had 7 bases not matched to a gene; V was cut back by 5 bases and J by 5 bases. CDR3 protein: CSADPGLAGHNEQFF. CDR3 bases: TGCAGTGCTGATCCGGGACTAGCGGGTCACAATGAGCAGTTCTTC.

V gene TRBV20-1 combines with J gene TRBJ1-2; the D gene is possibly TRBD1 (5 bases). The ends were cut back, 6 bases at V and 3 bases at J, with 14 bases in the middle. CDR1 DFQATT and CDR2 SNEGSKA come from the germline V gene (reference sequence). CDR3 length equals 13 residues. CDR3 nucleotides: TGCAGTGCCTATAGGGGCTCGGACTATGGCTACACCTTC. Protein: CSAYRGSDYGYTF.

The J gene is TRBJ2-6, the V gene TRBV5-6; D is ambiguous. From germline, CDR1 is SGHDT and CDR2 YYEEEE. There are 19 residues in the CDR3. V was shortened by 0 bases and J by 0 bases, with 16 bases between the two germline ends. The CDR3 nucleotides read TGTGCCAGCAGCTTGGCCCTAGACACTCACCACTCTGGGGCCAACGTCCTGACTTTC. Its protein product is CASSLALDTHHSGANVLTF.

The rearrangement links TRBV2 to TRBJ2-7; D unresolved. The CDR3 length is 10 residues. Germline assignment: CDR1 SNHLY and CDR2 FYNNEI. Between the trimmed V and J ends, which lost 7 bases and 6 bases, there was a span of 7 bases. The CDR3 here is CASTRVEQYF. CDR3 nucleotide sequence: TGTGCCAGCACCAGAGTCGAGCAGTACTTC.

This clonotype was seen only a few times. This chain links TRBV10-3 with TRBJ2-3, with 9 bases fitting TRBD2. The V segment lost 0 bases and the J segment 0 bases; nucleotides outside the gene matches: 10. The CDR3 has 19 amino acids. Germline CDR1 reads ENHRY; CDR2 reads SYGVKD. This CDR3 is CAISESGLAGALSTDTQYF. As DNA, the CDR3 is TGTGCCATCAGTGAGTCGGGGTTAGCGGGGGCGCTGAGCACAGATACGCAGTATTTT.

In its sample, this clonotype was seen many times. This sequence joins TRBV15 and TRBJ1-2, with TRBD1 as a possible D gene (6 bases). Per germline, CDR1 LNHNV and CDR2 YYDKDF (reference sequence). This CDR3 is 16 amino acids long. Trimming removed 0 bases from V and 6 bases from J, with 17 bases in between. The CDR3 DNA sequence: TGTGCCACCAGCAGAGATCGAACAGGGTGGCCTCATGGCTACACCTTC. Its protein product is CATSRDRTGWPHGYTF.

This chain uses TRBV7-9 with TRBJ2-5; TRBD2 aligns across 12 bases. Germline V gene sequence: CDR1 SEHNR, CDR2 FQNEAQ (reference sequence). The CDR3 is made up of 21 amino acids. V was clipped by 5 bases and J by 5 bases; unmatched bases: 24. CDR3 sequence reads: CASSLRRAPPSSGRAEETQYF. CDR3 DNA: TGTGCCAGCAGCCTACGGAGGGCCCCCCCGTCTAGCGGGAGGGCCGAGGAGACCCAGTACTTC. Full variable domain (remainder filled in from reference TRBV7-9 and TRBJ2-5): DTGVSQNPRHKITKRGQNVTFRCDPISEHNRLYWYRQTLGQGPEFLTYFQNEAQLEKSRLLSDRFSAERPKGSFSTLEIQRTEQGDSAMYLCASSLRRAPPSSGRAEETQYFGPGTRLLVL.

The chain has TRBV20-1 and TRBJ2-7; 11 positions agree with TRBD2. Germline loops: CDR1 DFQATT, CDR2 SNEGSKA (reference sequence). V was pared by 5 bases and J by 4 bases, with 7 bases of the junction left unmatched. The CDR3 length is 14 residues. The CDR3 protein is CSAGLASGGYEQYF. CDR3 DNA: TGCAGTGCTGGCCTGGCTAGCGGGGGGTACGAGCAGTACTTC.